Each of the 27 T cell receptor beta chains below was sequenced from the same sample in a study of blood T cell repertoires in COVID-19. TCRdb's copy holds only in-frame clones and misses some; the assay was immunoSEQ multiplex PCR. The sample lists about 280,000 clones, 90% occurring once. The sequenced sample was PBMCs or T cells enriched from blood (not recorded which). The receptors shown here come from a woman between 18 and 30 years old with acute COVID-19.

The rearrangement links TRBV15 to TRBJ1-1; 8 bases agree with TRBD1. Germline loops: CDR1 LNHNV, CDR2 YYDKDF (reference sequence). After removal of 1 base from V and 0 bases from J, the junction contained 1 base not matched to a gene. The CDR3 is made up of 15 amino acids. CDR3: CATSRGQGMNTEAFF. In DNA form, the CDR3 reads TGTGCCACCAGCAGAGGACAGGGGATGAACACTGAAGCTTTCTTT.

This clone has only one observation. The chain links TRBV6-5 to TRBJ1-1; D is unresolved. This CDR3 comprises 14 residues. CDR1 is MNHEY, CDR2 SVGAGI, per germline. Trimming cost V 8 bases and J 0 bases, with 13 bases left between them. CDR3 in DNA: TGTGCCAGCGAGCGACCGAGCATGAACACTGAAGCTTTCTTT. Protein: CASERPSMNTEAFF.

J is TRBJ1-2 and V is TRBV7-9, with a weak D call TRBD1 (5 bases). The CDR3 contains 14 residues. V shed 1 base and J shed 3 bases, with 9 bases lying between them. CDR1 is SEHNR, CDR2 FQNEAQ, per germline (reference sequence). Here the CDR3 DNA reads TGTGCCAGCAGCTTAGTCAAGGGGTACTATGGCTACACCTTC. Its translation is CASSLVKGYYGYTF.

This clone showed up just a few times. The rearrangement uses TRBV10-1 and TRBJ2-7; 10 nucleotides match TRBD1. The germline V gene has CDR1 WNHNN and CDR2 SYGVQD (reference sequence). The CDR3 runs 15 residues. The trim removed 0 bases at V and 5 bases at J, leaving 4 bases unmatched. The CDR3, as DNA: TGCGCCAGCAGTGAGTCGGGACAGGGGATCGACGAGCAGTACTTC. Protein sequence: CASSESGQGIDEQYF.

This clone was observed a single time. This rearrangement joins TRBV19 to TRBJ1-1; D is possibly TRBD1 (6 bases). From germline, CDR1 is LNHDA and CDR2 SQIVND (reference sequence). This CDR3 has 15 residues. V lost 2 bases and J lost 4, with 14 bases in between. CDR3: CASSITQGRGTEAFF. The CDR3 DNA reads as TGTGCCAGTAGTATAACACAGGGACGGGGCACTGAAGCTTTCTTT. The whole variable domain, filled in from reference TRBV19 and TRBJ1-1, reads DGGITQSPKYLFRKEGQNVTLSCEQNLNHDAMYWYRQDPGQGLRLIYYSQIVNDFQKGDIAEGYSVSREKKESFPLTVTSAQKNPTAFYLCASSITQGRGTEAFFGQGTRLTVV.

This chain joins TRBV18 and TRBJ2-3; a possible D gene is TRBD2 (5 bases). The CDR3 has 13 residues. Trimming removed 7 bases at V and 1 base at J, with 9 bases between. Germline V CDR1 and CDR2: KGHSH, LQKENI. CDR3 amino acids: CASFWGGTDTQYF. DNA for the CDR3: TGTGCCAGCTTTTGGGGAGGCACAGATACGCAGTATTTT.

CDR3 in DNA: TGTGCCAGCACCGCTGGACTTCTCGCGCAGTTCTTC. The encoded protein is CASTAGLLAQFF. The chain links TRBV28 to TRBJ2-1, with D perhaps matching TRBD2 (5 bases). In germline, CDR1 is MDHEN, CDR2 SYDVKM. The CDR3 contains 12 residues. Trimming removed 7 bases at V and 12 bases at J, with 16 bases between.

CDR3 protein: CASSFLGVAEQYF. CDR3 DNA: TGTGCCAGCAGCTTTCTAGGAGTCGCGGAGCAGTACTTC. This chain connects TRBV5-5 to TRBJ2-7; D is unresolved. The CDR3 covers 13 residues. Trimming shortened V by 2 bases and J by 7 bases, and 13 bases separated the two germline ends. From germline, CDR1 is SGHKS and CDR2 YYEKEE (reference sequence). The full variable domain, completed using reference TRBV5-5 and TRBJ2-7, is DAGVTQSPTHLIKTRGQQVTLRCSPISGHKSVSWYQQVLGQGPQFIFQYYEKEERGRGNFPDRFSARQFPNYSSELNVNALLLGDSALYLCASSFLGVAEQYFGPGTRLTVT.

J is TRBJ2-5 and V is TRBV28, with D tentatively TRBD1 (6 bases). With 3 bases removed from V and 4 bases from J, the gap between germline ends came to 9 bases. Per the germline V gene, CDR1 is MDHEN and CDR2 is SYDVKM. The CDR3 has 13 residues. CDR3 sequence: CASSFSGAETQYF. The CDR3 DNA reads TGTGCCAGCAGTTTTTCAGGGGCAGAGACCCAGTACTTC.

V usage is TRBV11-2 and J usage is TRBJ1-5; no clear D gene. This CDR3 spans 14 amino acids. Germline V lookup: CDR1 SGHAT, CDR2 FQNNGV. Deletions cut 5 bases from V and 6 bases from J, with 14 bases between. The CDR3, as DNA: TGTGCCAGCAGCGCCTTAGCGGGAGGTCAGCCCCAGCATTTT. It translates to CASSALAGGQPQHF.

The chain has TRBV7-3 and TRBJ1-1; D may be TRBD1 (5 bases). The CDR3 length is 14 residues. Germline V CDR1 and CDR2: SGHTA, FQGTGA. V was cut by 5 bases and J by 4 bases, with 14 bases left in between. CDR3 residues: CASSLRDGGTEAFF. As DNA, the CDR3 is TGTGCCAGCAGCCTCCGGGACGGGGGCACTGAAGCTTTCTTT. Together with reference TRBV7-3 and TRBJ1-1, the CDR3 gives the full variable domain: GAGVSQTPSNKVTEKGKYVELRCDPISGHTALYWYRQSLGQGPEFLIYFQGTGAADDSGLPNDRFFAVRPEGSVSTLKIQRTERGDSAVYLCASSLRDGGTEAFFGQGTRLTVV.

J is TRBJ1-2 and V is TRBV7-2; D gene uncertain. Germline lookup yields CDR1 SGHTA and CDR2 FQGNSA. This CDR3 spans 13 amino acids. V was shortened by 2 bases and J by 4 bases, with 8 bases between the two germline ends. Written as DNA, the CDR3 is TGTGCCAGCAGCTTATCGGGATTCTATGGCTACACCTTC. It codes for CASSLSGFYGYTF.

The V and J genes are TRBV25-1 and TRBJ2-5; D may be TRBD2 (5 bases). The ends were cut back, 3 bases at V and 5 bases at J, with 16 bases in the middle. CDR3 size: 15 residues. Germline lookup yields CDR1 MGHDK and CDR2 SYGVNS. CDR3 sequence reads: CASSDSTRAQETQYF. Written as DNA, the CDR3 is TGTGCCAGCAGTGATAGTACGAGGGCCCAGGAGACCCAGTACTTC.

The DNA for the CDR3 is TGTGCCAGCAGCAACGGGACACTCTCCTACGAGCAGTACTTC. Its protein product is CASSNGTLSYEQYF. This sequence joins TRBV21-1 and TRBJ2-7; the table's D call, TRBD1, was not checked against the DNA. TRBV21-1 is recorded as a pseudogene. This CDR3 spans 14 amino acids.

V usage is TRBV7-2 and J usage is TRBJ2-7; 8 positions match TRBD2. The J segment lost 3 bases and the V segment lost 2 bases, leaving 9 bases of the junction unmatched. CDR1 is SGHTA, CDR2 FQGNSA, per germline. The CDR3 covers 16 residues. In nucleotides, the CDR3 is TGTGCCAGCAGCTTAAGGAGCGGGAGCCTCATCTACGAGCAGTACTTC. Translated: CASSLRSGSLIYEQYF.

This chain uses TRBV9 with TRBJ1-1; the D is unclear. V dropped 0 bases and J dropped 14 bases, with 11 bases sitting between them. The CDR3 sequence is 11 residues long. Germline values: CDR1 SGDLS, CDR2 YYNGEE. CDR3 sequence: CASSVGSVQFF. In DNA form, the CDR3 reads TGTGCCAGCAGCGTAGGCTCAGTGCAATTCTTT.

The chain recombines TRBV27 with TRBJ2-6, with TRBD1 matching 7 bases. The J segment lost 0 bases and the V segment lost 5 bases, leaving 10 bases of the junction unmatched. The CDR3 sequence is 18 residues long. Germline CDR1 reads MNHEY; CDR2 reads SMNVEV (reference sequence). CDR3 amino acids: CASSPRQGYGSGANVLTF. As DNA, the CDR3 is TGTGCCAGCAGTCCGCGACAGGGATACGGCTCTGGGGCCAACGTCCTGACTTTC.

J is TRBJ2-5 and V is TRBV18; a weak D match, TRBD1 (6 bases). The V gene's germline CDR1 is KGHSH and CDR2 LQKENI. CDR3 length equals 14 residues. Trimming removed 0 bases at V and 2 bases at J, with 7 bases between. CDR3 nucleotide sequence: TGTGCCAGCTCACCACCGACAGGTCAAGAGACCCAGTACTTC. As protein: CASSPPTGQETQYF.

V is TRBV7-9 and J is TRBJ2-5; TRBD1 matches at 11 bases. The V and J ends lost 0 bases and 5 bases, in that order; junction bases with no gene match: 5. This CDR3 contains 16 residues. CDR1 is SEHNR and CDR2 is FQNEAQ in the germline V gene (reference sequence). CDR3 region: CASSLAPGQGVETQYF. The CDR3 bases are TGTGCCAGCAGCTTAGCCCCGGGACAGGGGGTTGAGACCCAGTACTTC.

The chain carries TRBV7-7 and TRBJ2-1; TRBD2 aligns across 12 bases. Trimming took 3 bases from V and 4 from J; bases not matched to a gene: 4. Germline V gene sequence: CDR1 SSHAT, CDR2 FNYEAQ (reference sequence). The CDR3 extends over 16 amino acids. CDR3 nucleotides: TGTGCCAGCAGCTTCAGCCTAGCGGGAGGGTACAATGAGCAGTTCTTC. It is translated as CASSFSLAGGYNEQFF.

The chain is built from TRBV15 and TRBJ2-7; 8 nucleotides align to TRBD1. Per the germline V gene, CDR1 is LNHNV and CDR2 is YYDKDF (reference sequence). With V trimmed by 2 bases and J by 6 bases, 6 bases remained unmatched. The CDR3 extends over 14 amino acids. CDR3 amino acids: CATSRKVTGGEQYF. Written as DNA, the CDR3 is TGTGCCACCAGCAGAAAAGTAACAGGGGGCGAGCAGTACTTC.

The V call is TRBV5-1, the J call TRBJ1-2, with a weak D call TRBD1 (5 bases). The CDR3 has 14 residues. Germline CDR1 reads SGHRS; CDR2 reads YFSETQ. Deletions cut 7 bases from V and 0 bases from J, with 13 bases between. DNA for the CDR3: TGCGCCAGCGCAAACAGACAGACTAACTATGGCTACACCTTC. Encoded protein: CASANRQTNYGYTF. Full variable domain (outside the CDR3, taken from reference TRBV5-1 and TRBJ1-2): KAGVTQTPRYLIKTRGQQVTLSCSPISGHRSVSWYQQTPGQGLQFLFEYFSETQRNKGNFPGRFSGRQFSNSRSEMNVSTLELGDSALYLCASANRQTNYGYTFGSGTRLTVV.

The gene calls are TRBV27 and TRBJ2-2; 10 nucleotides align to TRBD2. The CDR3 is made up of 17 amino acids. Germline-derived CDR1 and CDR2 are MNHEY and SMNVEV (reference sequence). Trimming took 3 bases from V and 3 from J; bases not matched to a gene: 7. The CDR3 bases are TGTGCCAGCAGTTTGAATGAACTAGCGGGATACACCGGGGAGCTGTTTTTT. Protein sequence: CASSLNELAGYTGELFF.

The V and J genes are TRBV5-1 and TRBJ2-2; the match to TRBD2 covers 7 bases. Germline values: CDR1 SGHRS, CDR2 YFSETQ. V was clipped by 0 bases and J by 4 bases; unmatched bases: 6. The CDR3 has 16 residues. This chain's CDR3 is CASSLVAGVATGELFF. DNA for the CDR3: TGCGCCAGCAGCTTGGTGGCGGGAGTGGCCACCGGGGAGCTGTTTTTT.

The chain links TRBV12-3 or TRBV12-4 to TRBJ1-4; D is unclear. The CDR3 covers 13 residues. Trimming cost V 4 bases and J 4 bases, with 7 bases left between them. The CDR3 region is CASSWQVNEKLFF. The DNA of the CDR3 is TGTGCCAGCAGTTGGCAAGTTAATGAAAAACTGTTTTTT.

This clone was observed once. The chain links TRBV2 to TRBJ1-5; 7 nucleotides match TRBD1. The germline V gene has CDR1 SNHLY and CDR2 FYNNEI. The V gene end was trimmed by 8 bases and the J gene end by 1 base; junction bases not matched to a gene: 11. This CDR3 spans 16 amino acids. CDR3 nucleotide sequence: TGTGCCAGCTCGGGACAGCTCTCCTCGAGCAATCAGCCCCAGCATTTT. This gives the protein CASSGQLSSSNQPQHF.

V gene TRBV6-2 or TRBV6-3 combines with J gene TRBJ2-3; D remains ambiguous. The CDR3 covers 12 residues. Germline lookup yields CDR1 MNHEY and CDR2 SVGEGT. The germline V and J ends were trimmed by 4 bases and 4 bases, with 6 bases remaining between them. As DNA, the CDR3 is TGTGCCAGCAGTTCTACGTCAGATACGCAGTATTTT. Protein product: CASSSTSDTQYF.